The entry below gives a single T cell receptor (beta chain) sequence along with its context. Its antigen specificity is not known. The input lacks base qualities; no much larger clone sits a single base away. This specimen comes from a study of blood T cell repertoires in COVID-19 (TCRdb year 2020). Regarding the complete study: Samples from collaborators originated in the United States, Italy and Spain and spanned both the acute and convalescent phases of COVID-19. The sample metadata nearly always contained a de-identified subject ID, COVID-19 status, age in years and sex. Deeply sampled blood TCRbeta repertoires from subjects exposed to, actively infected with, or recovered from COVID-19 were included in the dataset. The prospective study material was composed of cDNA or gDNA derived from T cells, B-cell-depleted T cells, or PBMCs. A freely available public database, intended as a resource for researchers studying the immune response to SARS-CoV-2, is where the repertoires were released. The samples were drawn from the first 160 participants of the ongoing ImmuneRACE study and from under 1,500 subjects provided by 6 global collaborators. Where available, HLA class I and class II types were obtained from metadata supplied by the sample provider rather than from assay-based typing.

The collaborating institutions used their own protocols to collect whole blood in K2EDTA tubes. For TCRbeta analysis, collaborators shipped samples in one of three forms: frozen whole blood, isolated PBMCs, or DNA extracted from either of those sample types. What the research found in general, with its limitations: The quantity of clinical and demographic metadata differed by source and by participant and was supplied without curation.

TCRbeta CDR3 regions were amplified from genomic DNA by means of the immunoSEQ Assay, a bias-controlled multiplex PCR. Turning to the authors' computational methods: Nucleated cell counts per sample were estimated from amplification of reference gene primers within the assay. Sequence reads were collapsed and filtered to measure the absolute abundance of every unique TCRbeta CDR3 rearrangement. For each sample, productive Simpson clonality was calculated as the square root of Simpson's diversity index over productive rearrangements. Imported from immuneACCESS, the table was reduced by TCRdb to in-frame sequences with V and J called. These copies leave out some clones; in studies compared against another copy, an unresolved V gene accounts for under half, and the cause of the remainder is not known. Clonal size and the V and J genes are those of that table, whereas D and trimming came from the DNA. For this sample there are approximately 230,000 clones; just over 85% appear just once. More than 1.2% of the sample belongs to the ten largest clones.

The clonotype originates from a man older than 75 with acute or convalescent COVID-19. Sequencing used peripheral blood.

The DNA sequence is given as TGTGCCAGCAGTGCCCCGGGACAATCGAGTCGAGAGACCCAGTACTTC. This encodes CASSAPGQSSRETQYF. Rearrangement joined TRBV28 to TRBJ2-5; matching of 6 bases hints at TRBD1 as the D gene. Based on the germline V gene, the CDR1 and CDR2 sequences are MDHEN and SYDVKM. From the cysteine up to the phenylalanine, the CDR3 has a length of 16 residues. CDR3 DNA only is kept here, 48 bases in frame from base 1. V sheds 5 bases and J sheds 4 bases, leaving 20 bases between their ends. Here the CDR3 is joined to the reference TRBV28 and TRBJ2-5 genes, and the full variable domain is: DVKVTQSSRYLVKRTGEKVFLECVQDMDHENMFWYRQDPGLGLRLIYFSYDVKMKEKGDIPEGYSVSREKKERFSLILESASTNQTSMYLCASSAPGQSSRETQYFGPGTRLLVL.